The clone carrying this T cell receptor beta chain came up a few times. V lost 2 bases and J lost 7, with 6 bases in between. Germline V gives CDR1 SEHNR, CDR2 FQNEAQ (reference sequence). This CDR3 is built from 12 residues. This sample was taken from a study of PD-L1 blockade in urothelial cancer. This table comes from immunoSEQ multiplex PCR, and its TCRdb copy is limited to in-frame clones, with some not included. The profile shows roughly 20,000 clones, about 91% of them singletons. The receptor was derived from a man aged 50-60 years with urothelial cancer. The J gene is TRBJ2-1, the V gene TRBV7-9; D gene ambiguous. This specimen consisted of PBMCs, obtained around atezolizumab (anti-PD-L1) treatment. DNA of the CDR3: TGTGCCAGCAGCTTACGGGTGAATGAGCAGTTCTTC. It encodes CASSLRVNEQFF.